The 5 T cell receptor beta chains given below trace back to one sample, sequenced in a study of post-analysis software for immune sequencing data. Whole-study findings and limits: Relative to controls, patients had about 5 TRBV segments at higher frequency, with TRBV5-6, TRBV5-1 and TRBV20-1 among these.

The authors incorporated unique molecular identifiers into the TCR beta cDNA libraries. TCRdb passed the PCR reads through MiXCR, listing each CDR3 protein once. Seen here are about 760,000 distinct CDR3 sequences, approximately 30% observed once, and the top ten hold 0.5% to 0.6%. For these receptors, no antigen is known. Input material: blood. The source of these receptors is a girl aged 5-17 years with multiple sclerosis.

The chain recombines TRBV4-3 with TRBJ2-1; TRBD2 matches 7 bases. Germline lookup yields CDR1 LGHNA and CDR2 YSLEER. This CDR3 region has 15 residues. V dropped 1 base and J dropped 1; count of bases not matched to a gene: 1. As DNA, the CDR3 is TGCGCCAGCAGCCAAGGGCGGGAGTCCTACAATGAGCAGTTCTTC. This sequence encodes CASSQGRESYNEQFF.

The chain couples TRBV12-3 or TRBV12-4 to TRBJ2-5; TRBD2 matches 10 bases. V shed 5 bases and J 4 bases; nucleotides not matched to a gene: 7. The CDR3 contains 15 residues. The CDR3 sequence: CASSPGLASLETQYF. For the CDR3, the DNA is TGTGCCAGCAGTCCGGGACTAGCGTCCTTAGAGACCCAGTACTTC.

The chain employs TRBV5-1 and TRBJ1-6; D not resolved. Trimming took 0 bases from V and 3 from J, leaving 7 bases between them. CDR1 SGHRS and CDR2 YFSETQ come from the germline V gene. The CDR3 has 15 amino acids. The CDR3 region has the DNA TGCGCCAGCAGCTTGGTCGGAGACTATAATTCACCCCTCCACTTT. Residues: CASSLVGDYNSPLHF.

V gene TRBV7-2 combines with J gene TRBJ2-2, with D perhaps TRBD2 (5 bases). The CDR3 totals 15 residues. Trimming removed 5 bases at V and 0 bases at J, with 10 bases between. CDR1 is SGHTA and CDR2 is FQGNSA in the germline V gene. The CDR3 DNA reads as TGTGCCAGCAGCCGTCCGGGGACGAACACCGGGGAGCTGTTTTTT. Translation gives CASSRPGTNTGELFF. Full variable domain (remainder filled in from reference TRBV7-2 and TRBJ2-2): GAGVSQSPSNKVTEKGKDVELRCDPISGHTALYWYRQSLGQGLEFLIYFQGNSAPDKSGLPSDRFSAERTGGSVSTLTIQRTQQEDSAVYLCASSRPGTNTGELFFGEGSRLTVL.

CDR3 coding DNA: TGCAGTGCTACATACAGGGATGGCTACACCTTC. This codes for CSATYRDGYTF. V usage is TRBV20-1 and J usage is TRBJ1-2; possible D gene TRBD1, 6 bases. This CDR3 has 11 residues. V was trimmed by 4 bases and J by 6 bases, leaving 9 bases between them. Germline lookup yields CDR1 DFQATT and CDR2 SNEGSKA (reference sequence).